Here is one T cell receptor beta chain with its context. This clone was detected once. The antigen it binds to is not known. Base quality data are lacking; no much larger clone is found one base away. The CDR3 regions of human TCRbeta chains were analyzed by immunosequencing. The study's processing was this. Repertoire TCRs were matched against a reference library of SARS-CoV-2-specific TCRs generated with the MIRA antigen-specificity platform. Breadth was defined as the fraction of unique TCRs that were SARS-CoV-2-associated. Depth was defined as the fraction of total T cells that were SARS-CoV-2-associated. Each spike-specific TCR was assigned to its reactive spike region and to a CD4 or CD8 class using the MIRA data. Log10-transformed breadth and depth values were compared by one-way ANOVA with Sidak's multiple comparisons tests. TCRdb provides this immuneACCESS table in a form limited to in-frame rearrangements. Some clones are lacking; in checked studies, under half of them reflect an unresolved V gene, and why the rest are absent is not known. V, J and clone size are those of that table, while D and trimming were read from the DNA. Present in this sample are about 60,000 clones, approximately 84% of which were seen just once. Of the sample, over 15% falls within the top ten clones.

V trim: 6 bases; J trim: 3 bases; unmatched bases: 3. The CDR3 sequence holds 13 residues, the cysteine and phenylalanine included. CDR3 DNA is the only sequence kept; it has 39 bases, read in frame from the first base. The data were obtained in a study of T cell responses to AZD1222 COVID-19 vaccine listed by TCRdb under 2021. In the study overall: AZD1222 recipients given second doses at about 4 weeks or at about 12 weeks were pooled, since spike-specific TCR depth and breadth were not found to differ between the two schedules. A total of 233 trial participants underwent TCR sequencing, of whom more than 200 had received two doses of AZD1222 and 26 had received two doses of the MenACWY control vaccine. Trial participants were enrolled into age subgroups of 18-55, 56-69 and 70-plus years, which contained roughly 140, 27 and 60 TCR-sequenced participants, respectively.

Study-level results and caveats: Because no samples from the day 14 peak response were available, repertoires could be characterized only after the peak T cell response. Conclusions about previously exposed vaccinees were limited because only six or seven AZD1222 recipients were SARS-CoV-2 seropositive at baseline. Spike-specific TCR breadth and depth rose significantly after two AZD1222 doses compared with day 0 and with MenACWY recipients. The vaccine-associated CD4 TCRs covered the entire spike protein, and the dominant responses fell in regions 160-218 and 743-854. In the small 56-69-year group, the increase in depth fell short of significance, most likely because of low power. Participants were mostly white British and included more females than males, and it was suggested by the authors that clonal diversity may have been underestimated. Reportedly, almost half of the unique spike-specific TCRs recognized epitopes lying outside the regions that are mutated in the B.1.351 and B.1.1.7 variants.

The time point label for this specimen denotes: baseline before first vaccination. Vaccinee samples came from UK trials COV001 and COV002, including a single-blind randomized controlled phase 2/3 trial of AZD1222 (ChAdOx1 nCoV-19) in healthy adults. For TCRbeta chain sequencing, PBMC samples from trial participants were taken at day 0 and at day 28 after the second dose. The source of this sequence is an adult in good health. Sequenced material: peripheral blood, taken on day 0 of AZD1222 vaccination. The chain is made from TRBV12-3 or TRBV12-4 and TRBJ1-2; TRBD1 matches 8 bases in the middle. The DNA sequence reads TGTGCCAGCAGCCAGGGACAGGACTATGGCTACACCTTC. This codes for CASSQGQDYGYTF.